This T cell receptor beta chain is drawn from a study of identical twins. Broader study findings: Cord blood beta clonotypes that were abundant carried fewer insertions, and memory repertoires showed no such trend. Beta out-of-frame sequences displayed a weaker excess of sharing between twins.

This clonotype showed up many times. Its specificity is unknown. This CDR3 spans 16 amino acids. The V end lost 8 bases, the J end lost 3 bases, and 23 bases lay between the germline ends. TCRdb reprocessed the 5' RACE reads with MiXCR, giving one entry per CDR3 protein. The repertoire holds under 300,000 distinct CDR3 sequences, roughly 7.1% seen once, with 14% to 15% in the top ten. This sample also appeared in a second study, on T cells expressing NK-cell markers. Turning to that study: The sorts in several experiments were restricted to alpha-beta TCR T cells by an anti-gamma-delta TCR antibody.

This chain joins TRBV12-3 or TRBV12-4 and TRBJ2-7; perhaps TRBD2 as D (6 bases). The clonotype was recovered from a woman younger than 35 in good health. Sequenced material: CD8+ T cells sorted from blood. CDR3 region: CASSNEGWTTNYEQYF. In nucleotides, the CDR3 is TGTGCCAGCTCGAATGAGGGATGGACTACAAACTACGAGCAGTACTTC.